This entry is about one TCR beta chain. This sample was included in a study of blood T cell repertoires in COVID-19. Trimming at V came to 11 bases and at J to 1 base, leaving 2 bases not matched to a gene. This CDR3 has 13 amino acids. Germline CDR1 is MNHNY and CDR2 is SVGAGI (reference sequence). The method was immunoSEQ multiplex PCR; TCRdb's version includes in-frame clones alone and lacks a portion of them. The data contain around 460,000 clones, roughly 89% of them singletons. The sequence was obtained from a man aged 18 to 29 with COVID-19, enrolled during active disease. The chain employs TRBV6-6 and TRBJ2-3, with TRBD2 matching 11 bases. The sequenced sample consisted of peripheral blood. CDR3 nucleotides: TGTGCCCTAGCGGGGGGAGGCACAGATACGCAGTATTTT. Translating it yields CALAGGGTDTQYF.